This entry lists 15 T cell receptor beta chains sequenced from one sample in a study of blood T cells in healthy people across ages. Alongside a J-beta primer mix, a sample-barcoded 5' primer served in a second PCR lasting 7 to 11 cycles. TCRdb recomputed calls from the 5' RACE reads with MiXCR, one row per CDR3 protein. Counted here are roughly 1,800,000 distinct CDR3 sequences, around half occurring once; the ten biggest clones make up roughly 2%. The sample consisted of blood. The receptors here all came from a woman aged 40 to 49 in good health.

J is TRBJ2-2 and V is TRBV27, with 9 nucleotides matching TRBD1. Germline assignment: CDR1 MNHEY and CDR2 SMNVEV (reference sequence). The V and J ends lost 5 bases and 14 bases, in that order; junction bases with no gene match: 3. The length of the CDR3 is 11 residues. CDR3 loop: CASSGTGNLFF. Written as DNA, the CDR3 is TGTGCCAGCAGTGGGACAGGGAATCTGTTTTTT.

This clonotype was seen a handful of times. J is TRBJ2-7 and V is TRBV5-1; 8 bases line up with TRBD1. CDR1 and CDR2 (germline): SGHRS, YFSETQ. Trimming cost V 4 bases and J 2 bases; bases outside gene matches: 8. CDR3 length: 15 amino acids. CDR3 bases: TGCGCCAGCAGCGGGGGTTCAGGGGGCGCCTACGAGCAGTACTTC. Residues: CASSGGSGGAYEQYF.

The V gene is TRBV4-1, the J gene TRBJ2-1, with TRBD2 identical over 12 bases. The germline CDR1 and CDR2 sequences are MGHRA and YSYEKL. The CDR3 has 16 residues. J gave up 6 bases and V 7 bases, and 10 bases lay outside the gene matches. The CDR3 region is CASNWASGGVGNEQFF. The CDR3 DNA follows: TGCGCCAGCAACTGGGCTAGCGGGGGGGTGGGCAATGAGCAGTTCTTC.

This clonotype was recorded many times. J is TRBJ2-7 and V is TRBV18; 7 bases line up with TRBD1. This CDR3 is 12 amino acids long. The trim removed 5 bases at V and 7 bases at J, leaving 5 bases unmatched. CDR1 is KGHSH, CDR2 LQKENI, per germline. This chain's CDR3 is CASSRTGWEQYF. CDR3 in DNA: TGTGCCAGCTCAAGGACAGGCTGGGAGCAGTACTTC.

The V and J genes are TRBV9 and TRBJ2-7; TRBD2 matches 7 bases. J was trimmed by 6 bases and V by 0 bases; bases with no gene match: 3. This CDR3 is 13 amino acids long. CDR1 SGDLS and CDR2 YYNGEE come from the germline V gene. The CDR3 loop reads CASSVDPGGEQYF. As DNA, the CDR3 is TGTGCCAGCAGCGTAGATCCGGGGGGCGAGCAGTACTTC.

This sequence joins TRBV7-9 and TRBJ2-7; D is possibly TRBD1 (5 bases). Germline V gene data show CDR1 as SEHNR and CDR2 as FQNEAQ (reference sequence). V shed 5 bases and J shed 0 bases, with 11 bases lying between them. The CDR3 is 14 amino acids. CDR3 coding DNA: TGTGCCAGCAGCGCCCGACAGATCTCCTACGAGCAGTACTTC. This gives the protein CASSARQISYEQYF.

The gene calls are TRBV2 and TRBJ2-5, with 14 bases lining up with TRBD2. Trimming cost V 5 bases and J 2 bases; bases outside gene matches: 13. Germline V gene sequence: CDR1 SNHLY, CDR2 FYNNEI. This CDR3 is 19 amino acids long. The CDR3 loop reads CASSSTSGGADWQQETQYF. CDR3 sequence (DNA): TGTGCCAGCAGTTCGACTAGCGGGGGGGCGGATTGGCAACAAGAGACCCAGTACTTC.

V usage is TRBV7-2 and J usage is TRBJ1-4; unclear D gene. Germline V gene data show CDR1 as SGHTA and CDR2 as FQGNSA. The V gene lost 2 bases and the J gene lost 0 bases, with 16 bases spanning the gap. CDR3 size: 18 residues. CDR3 region: CASSLIPRPGATNEKLFF. The CDR3 DNA sequence: TGTGCCAGCAGCTTAATACCCCGTCCAGGCGCAACTAATGAAAAACTGTTTTTT.

This rearrangement joins TRBV7-9 to TRBJ2-7; 7 bases match TRBD2. The CDR3 extends over 17 amino acids. Germline V gene data show CDR1 as SEHNR and CDR2 as FQNEAQ (reference sequence). Trimming cost V 0 bases and J 0 bases; bases outside gene matches: 8. The CDR3 DNA reads TGTGCCAGCAGCTTAGCGATTCGGGGGGTCAGCTCCTACGAGCAGTACTTC. Encoded protein: CASSLAIRGVSSYEQYF.

The V gene is TRBV13, the J gene TRBJ2-5; 7 bases are a match to TRBD1. The CDR3 loop spans 15 amino acids. Per germline, CDR1 PRHDT and CDR2 FYEKMQ (reference sequence). J was trimmed by 4 bases and V by 0 bases; bases with no gene match: 5. The CDR3 DNA is TGTGCCAGCAGCTTAGGACAGGGGTTTGGAGAGACCCAGTACTTC. Its translation is CASSLGQGFGETQYF.

This clonotype was picked up many times. The CDR3 sequence: CASSPDGDYGYTF. CDR3 nucleotides: TGCGCCAGCAGCCCCGACGGGGATTATGGCTACACCTTC. This chain joins TRBV5-1 and TRBJ1-2; D is undetermined. The V end was cut by 4 bases, the J end by 5 bases, with 12 bases between. The CDR3 runs 13 residues. Per germline, CDR1 SGHRS and CDR2 YFSETQ.

This clonotype was detected only a few times. The genes are TRBV20-1 and TRBJ2-5, with D unresolved. Trimming removed 1 base from V and 4 bases from J, with 13 bases in between. The CDR3 length is 14 residues. The V gene's germline CDR1 is DFQATT and CDR2 SNEGSKA (reference sequence). In DNA form, the CDR3 reads TGCAGTGCTAGAGCCCAACGGGTTCGAGAGACCCAGTACTTC. It specifies CSARAQRVRETQYF.

This chain joins TRBV7-9 and TRBJ2-3; D is uncertain. The CDR3 runs 15 residues. Germline loops: CDR1 SEHNR, CDR2 FQNEAQ (reference sequence). V was clipped by 1 base and J by 1 base, with 9 bases between them. CDR3 sequence (DNA): TGTGCCAGCAGCTTAGAGCCCACCGGCACAGATACGCAGTATTTT. This sequence encodes CASSLEPTGTDTQYF.

The chain couples TRBV5-1 to TRBJ2-3, with D possibly being TRBD2 (5 bases). Germline lookup yields CDR1 SGHRS and CDR2 YFSETQ. V lost 0 bases and J lost 8, with 13 bases in between. The CDR3 contains 14 residues. CDR3 loop: CASSLAMNGVTQYF. DNA for the CDR3: TGCGCCAGCAGCTTGGCCATGAACGGGGTTACGCAGTATTTT.

V gene TRBV6-4 combines with J gene TRBJ1-1, with 8 bases identical to TRBD1. After removal of 2 bases from V and 0 bases from J, the junction contained 2 bases not matched to a gene. CDR1 and CDR2 from the germline V gene are MRHNA and SNTAGT. The CDR3 is made up of 15 amino acids. In nucleotides, the CDR3 is TGTGCCAGCAGTGACACAGGGGGGGTGAACACTGAAGCTTTCTTT. As protein: CASSDTGGVNTEAFF.